Each of the 4 T cell receptor beta chains below was sequenced from the same sample in a study of blood T cell repertoires in COVID-19. Method: immunoSEQ multiplex PCR; TCRdb's copy keeps in-frame clones and lacks some. This table has under 300,000 clones, roughly 85% appearing once. The sample taken for sequencing was PBMCs or T cells enriched from blood (not recorded which). These receptor sequences come from a woman in her forties or fifties who had recovered from COVID-19.

This chain connects TRBV29-1 to TRBJ1-1, with D possibly being TRBD1 (6 bases). The V end lost 5 bases, the J end lost 5 bases, and 18 bases lay between the germline ends. This CDR3 comprises 14 residues. CDR1 is SQVTM, CDR2 ANQGSEA, per germline. CDR3 in DNA: TGCAGCGTTTGGGCCCCGCTACAGGGAACTGAAGCTTTCTTT. This gives the protein CSVWAPLQGTEAFF.

The chain carries TRBV25-1 and TRBJ2-3; 7 bases align to TRBD1. CDR3 length: 16 residues. The germline gives CDR1 MGHDK, CDR2 SYGVNS. The V gene end was trimmed by 5 bases and the J gene end by 2 bases; junction bases not matched to a gene: 10. CDR3 protein: CASSSRGSPATDTQYF. CDR3 in DNA: TGTGCCAGCAGTTCCAGGGGGAGCCCTGCCACAGATACGCAGTATTTT.

The CDR3 region is CASSYSMAPAQQYF. The CDR3, as DNA: TGTGCCAGCAGTTACTCGATGGCTCCCGCTCAGCAGTACTTC. The genes are TRBV6-5 and TRBJ2-7; D remains unclear. V lost 0 bases, J lost 8 bases, and 14 bases lay in between. Germline CDR1 and CDR2: MNHEY and SVGAGI. The length of the CDR3 is 14 residues.

The rearrangement joins TRBV28 to TRBJ2-7, with 14 bases aligning to TRBD2. J gave up 2 bases and V 6 bases, and 9 bases lay outside the gene matches. CDR3 length equals 17 residues. CDR1 is MDHEN and CDR2 is SYDVKM in the germline V gene. The chain's CDR3 is CASRPTSGRASAYEQYF. The CDR3 region has the DNA TGTGCCAGCAGGCCGACTAGCGGGAGGGCCTCGGCCTACGAGCAGTACTTC.